These 15 T cell receptor beta chains were all obtained from the same sample, sequenced in a study of blood T cell repertoires in COVID-19. The repertoire was sequenced with immunoSEQ multiplex PCR; TCRdb's copy has only in-frame clones and lacks some. The top ten clones hold less than 7.5% of a sample with about 55,000 clones, about 91% of them seen once. Sequenced material: peripheral blood. These receptors were obtained from a man aged 45-60 years with active COVID-19.

The chain couples TRBV28 to TRBJ1-4, with 9 bases aligning to TRBD1. J lost 3 bases, V lost 8 bases, and 10 bases had no gene match. The germline CDR1 and CDR2 sequences are MDHEN and SYDVKM. The CDR3 contains 16 residues. The CDR3 reads CASGGTGYGANEKLFF. The DNA of the CDR3 is TGTGCCAGCGGTGGGACAGGGTATGGGGCTAATGAAAAACTGTTTTTT.

The chain recombines TRBV2 with TRBJ1-1; 10 nucleotides match TRBD1. Unmatched junction bases numbered 15, after V lost 3 bases and J lost 2 bases. Germline CDR1 SNHLY, CDR2 FYNNEI. There are 19 residues in the CDR3. This CDR3 reads CASSDTFLGQGSINTEAFF. CDR3 nucleotide sequence: TGTGCCAGCAGTGATACCTTTCTGGGACAGGGGAGTATTAACACTGAAGCTTTCTTT.

The chain couples TRBV4-3 to TRBJ2-3; no clear D gene. Looked up from germline, CDR1 is LGHNA and CDR2 is YSLEER. This CDR3 has 14 residues. V was shortened by 3 bases and J by 1 base, with 8 bases between the two germline ends. CDR3 region: CASSQQEGTDTQYF. In DNA, the CDR3 is TGCGCCAGCAGCCAGCAAGAGGGCACAGATACGCAGTATTTT.

The rearrangement links TRBV6-5 to TRBJ1-3; TRBD1 matches at 7 bases. CDR1 is MNHEY, CDR2 SVGAGI, per germline. The CDR3 loop spans 14 amino acids. Germline trimming cut 5 bases from V and 8 bases from J; bases unmatched to any gene: 9. CDR3 loop: CASSNGQVSDTIYF. CDR3 DNA: TGTGCCAGCAGTAACGGACAGGTGTCGGACACCATATATTTT.

The J gene is TRBJ2-2, the V gene TRBV14, with 9 nucleotides matching TRBD1. The CDR3 has 15 residues. The V segment lost 6 bases and the J segment 5 bases; nucleotides outside the gene matches: 7. Per the germline V gene, CDR1 is SGHDN and CDR2 is FVKESK. CDR3 nucleotides: TGTGCCAGCAGGGCCGGGACAGGGAGGACCGGGGAGCTGTTTTTT. Translating it yields CASRAGTGRTGELFF.

The chain combines TRBV10-3 with TRBJ2-1; 12 nucleotides agree with TRBD1. The CDR3 length is 14 residues. Germline assignment: CDR1 ENHRY and CDR2 SYGVKD. After removal of 11 bases from V and 9 bases from J, the junction contained 11 bases not matched to a gene. The CDR3 DNA follows: TGTGCCGTCCGCCGCGGGACAGGGGGCGCTGAGCAGTTCTTC. It translates to CAVRRGTGGAEQFF.

The rearrangement joins TRBV5-1 to TRBJ1-1; 7 bases fit TRBD1. CDR1 is SGHRS and CDR2 is YFSETQ in the germline V gene. V lost 2 bases and J lost 1; bases outside the gene matches: 14. This CDR3 region has 18 residues. The CDR3 DNA sequence: TGCGCCAGCAGCTTTTTACAGGGGATAGAGAGGAAGAACACTGAAGCTTTCTTT. This encodes CASSFLQGIERKNTEAFF.

This chain links TRBV10-1 with TRBJ2-1, with 13 bases aligning to TRBD2. The CDR3 consists of 19 residues. CDR1 and CDR2 (germline): WNHNN, SYGVQD (reference sequence). J lost 6 bases, V lost 0 bases, and 11 bases had no gene match. CDR3 in amino acids: CASSESILAGGPLGNEQFF. The CDR3 bases are TGCGCCAGCAGTGAGTCGATACTAGCGGGAGGGCCATTGGGCAATGAGCAGTTCTTC.

This chain connects TRBV7-2 to TRBJ2-3; 10 nucleotides align to TRBD1. Germline CDR1 and CDR2: SGHTA and FQGNSA. V shed 1 base and J 6 bases; nucleotides not matched to a gene: 7. CDR3 length equals 16 residues. CDR3 coding DNA: TGTGCCAGCAGCTTAGGGACAGGGGGGAATCGGGATACGCAGTATTTT. It specifies CASSLGTGGNRDTQYF.

The V call is TRBV6-5, the J call TRBJ2-1, with 9 positions matching TRBD2. CDR3 size: 15 residues. The germline V gene has CDR1 MNHEY and CDR2 SVGAGI. J lost 7 bases, V lost 7 bases, and 11 bases had no gene match. Here the CDR3 DNA reads TGTGCCAGCATACCGGGACTAGCCCCGGGGAATGAGCAGTTCTTC. This sequence encodes CASIPGLAPGNEQFF.

The J gene is TRBJ2-1, the V gene TRBV7-2, with 7 bases that match TRBD2. CDR1 is SGHTA and CDR2 is FQGNSA in the germline V gene. The V gene end was trimmed by 5 bases and the J gene end by 7 bases; junction bases not matched to a gene: 11. The CDR3 sequence is 15 residues long. The CDR3 DNA reads as TGTGCCAGCAGCGATCAGACTAGCTGGGGGAATGAGCAGTTCTTC. Protein product: CASSDQTSWGNEQFF.

This clone appeared a few times. The chain is built from TRBV2 and TRBJ1-5; perhaps TRBD1 as D (5 bases). Trimming shortened V by 6 bases and J by 2 bases, and 17 bases separated the two germline ends. This CDR3 has 16 amino acids. Germline CDR1 and CDR2: SNHLY and FYNNEI. This CDR3 reads CASRGYTGVGNQPQHF. The CDR3 coding sequence is TGTGCCAGCAGAGGCTACACGGGGGTAGGCAATCAGCCCCAGCATTTT.

The genes are TRBV5-4 and TRBJ1-1, with 10 bases matching TRBD1. CDR1 and CDR2 (germline): SGHNT, YYREEE (reference sequence). After removal of 4 bases from V and 9 bases from J, the junction contained 6 bases not matched to a gene. The length of the CDR3 is 13 residues. CDR3 DNA sequence: TGTGCCAGCAGCACTTACGACAGGGGGCAAGCTTTCTTT. It yields the protein CASSTYDRGQAFF.

The chain employs TRBV2 and TRBJ2-3, with D possibly matching TRBD1 (6 bases). Trimming left V 6 bases short and J 0 bases short, with 13 bases between. The germline gives CDR1 SNHLY, CDR2 FYNNEI. The CDR3 totals 15 residues. The CDR3 DNA follows: TGTGCCAGCAGGGGGGCCCCGCAGAGCACAGATACGCAGTATTTT. Its translation is CASRGAPQSTDTQYF.

V is TRBV27 and J is TRBJ2-7, with 10 bases fitting TRBD1. The ends lost 6 bases at V and 3 bases at J; junction bases unmatched: 8. The germline V gene has CDR1 MNHEY and CDR2 SMNVEV (reference sequence). The CDR3 length is 15 residues. The CDR3 nucleotides read TGTGCCAGCAGGGATCGAGGGACAGGGGTCTACGAGCAGTACTTC. Protein sequence: CASRDRGTGVYEQYF.